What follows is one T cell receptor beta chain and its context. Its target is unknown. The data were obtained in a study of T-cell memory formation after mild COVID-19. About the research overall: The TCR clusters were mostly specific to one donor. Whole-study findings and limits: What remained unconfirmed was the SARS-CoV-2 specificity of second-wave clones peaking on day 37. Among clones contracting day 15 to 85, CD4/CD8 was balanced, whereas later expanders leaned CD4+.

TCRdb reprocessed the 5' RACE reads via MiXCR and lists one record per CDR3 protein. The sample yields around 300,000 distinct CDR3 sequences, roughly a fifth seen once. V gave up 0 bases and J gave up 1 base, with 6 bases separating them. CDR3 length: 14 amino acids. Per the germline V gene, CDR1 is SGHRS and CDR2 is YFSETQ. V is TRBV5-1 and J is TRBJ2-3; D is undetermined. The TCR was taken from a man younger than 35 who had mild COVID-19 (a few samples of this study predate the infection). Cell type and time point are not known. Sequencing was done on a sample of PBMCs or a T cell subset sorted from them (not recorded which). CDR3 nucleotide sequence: TGCGCCAGCAGCTTGGATCCAGGCACAGATACGCAGTATTTT. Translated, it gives CASSLDPGTDTQYF.